These T cell receptor beta chains were read from a single sample in a study of cytomegalovirus exposure and HLA in healthy donors. Measured with immunoSEQ multiplex PCR; TCRdb has only the in-frame clones, and not every one. Of roughly 190,000 clones listed, 83% were seen once; the top ten hold roughly 1.7%. The sequenced material came from PBMCs. The receptors here all came from a man aged 40-55 years in good health and CMV-seropositive. The CDR3 runs from the conserved cysteine through the conserved F or W. A D gene is named only where the DNA matches it firmly.

d_call j_call v_call cdr3_aa
TRBD2 TRBJ2-1 TRBV28 CASRGTSYEQFF
TRBD2 TRBJ2-7 TRBV5-1 CASSGTSGRSYEQYF
TRBD2 TRBJ2-3 TRBV6-6 CASSYGSGSRDTQYF
- TRBJ1-2 TRBV29-1 CSVEDRLYGYTF
- TRBJ2-1 TRBV7-3 CASSLSPNNEQFF
- TRBJ2-1 TRBV5-1 CASSLDSSGPNEQFF
TRBD1 TRBJ2-7 TRBV28 CASSQPRGQGMYEQYF
TRBD1 TRBJ1-2 TRBV7-2 CASSSPGQGADGYTF
TRBD1 TRBJ2-7 TRBV19 CASRSGTEVWEQYF
TRBD1 TRBJ1-2 TRBV29-1 CSVDGTGLDYTF
- TRBJ2-1 TRBV14 CASSQALGGLLYNEQFF
- TRBJ1-2 TRBV19 CASSPGVVDYGYTF
- TRBJ1-5 TRBV5-4 CASSSTGRGDQPQHF
- TRBJ2-5 TRBV7-2 CASSLASQVQETQYF
- TRBJ1-4 TRBV5-6 CASSLFSFSEKLFF
TRBD2 TRBJ2-1 TRBV28 CASSRLAALYNEQFF
TRBD1 TRBJ2-7 TRBV7-8 CASSLRGTGPYEQYF
- TRBJ2-2 TRBV2 CASSVEGGRNTGELFF
TRBD2 TRBJ2-3 TRBV18 CASSTGTSGSFDTQYF
- TRBJ1-3 TRBV6-1 CASSDSGSGNTIYF
TRBD1 TRBJ1-2 TRBV9 CASSAGGDRAGGYTF
TRBD1 TRBJ1-2 TRBV6-1 CASSGQGLPWYGYTF
- TRBJ1-4 TRBV27 CASSFLRQGGEKLFF
- TRBJ1-5 TRBV7-8 CASSPRQGNQPQHF
- TRBJ1-3 TRBV18 CASSSGQTGNTIYF
- TRBJ2-3 TRBV6-6 CASSPDWADTQYF
TRBD2 TRBJ2-3 TRBV18 CASSPPTGLGGDTQYF
- TRBJ2-7 TRBV7-6 CASSLGLGDEQYF
- TRBJ2-2 TRBV13 CASSLVGDRRNGELFF
TRBD2 TRBJ2-1 TRBV19 CASSFPGTSISNEQFF
- TRBJ2-1 TRBV11-2 CASSSRSRWDNNEQFF
- TRBJ2-7 TRBV15 CATSRVRGRSGASGYPYEQYF
- TRBJ1-1 TRBV19 CASVTATEAFF
- TRBJ2-1 TRBV27 CASSLKQNSYNEQFF
TRBD1 TRBJ1-5 TRBV5-5 CASSWDSYSNQPQHF
- TRBJ2-3 TRBV6-1 CASSVEFLSSTDTQYF
- TRBJ1-2 TRBV7-9 CASSPPSREGYGYTF
TRBD2 TRBJ2-3 TRBV20-1 CSAGEGPYRYF
TRBD1 TRBJ1-5 TRBV27 CASSTTGQGVGNQPQHF
TRBD2 TRBJ2-2 TRBV5-4 CASSRASGSWAGELFF
- TRBJ1-1 TRBV7-9 CASSLDRGGPTEAFF
- TRBJ1-5 TRBV19 CASSPEGGYNQPQHF
TRBD1 TRBJ1-5 TRBV7-9 CASSLGGTGVGNQPQHF
- TRBJ2-2 TRBV4-1 CASSQGGEVGELFF
- TRBJ2-7 TRBV6-5 CASSYSRGLQHYEQYF
TRBD1 TRBJ1-5 TRBV6-1 CASSEGQYSNQPQHF
- TRBJ1-2 TRBV19 CASRMGGRGGYTF
- TRBJ1-1 TRBV5-1 CASSLGPQEDTEAFF
- TRBJ1-2 TRBV5-6 CASSFQGLNYGYTF
TRBD1 TRBJ2-7 TRBV5-5 CASSTPGQGAYEQYF
TRBD1 TRBJ2-1 TRBV7-3 CASSLRAGQWGQPPEQFF
- TRBJ1-3 TRBV28 CASSLRGGGNTIYF
TRBD1 TRBJ1-2 TRBV5-1 CASRHGTGSTNYGYTF
- TRBJ2-3 TRBV18 CASSPLGAGGTDTQYF
- TRBJ2-3 TRBV27 CASSLRRVATRTDTQYF
TRBD2 TRBJ2-1 TRBV30 CAWSVGSGLAGGLEQFF
TRBD1 TRBJ2-1 TRBV19 CASSMRTGLDNEQFF